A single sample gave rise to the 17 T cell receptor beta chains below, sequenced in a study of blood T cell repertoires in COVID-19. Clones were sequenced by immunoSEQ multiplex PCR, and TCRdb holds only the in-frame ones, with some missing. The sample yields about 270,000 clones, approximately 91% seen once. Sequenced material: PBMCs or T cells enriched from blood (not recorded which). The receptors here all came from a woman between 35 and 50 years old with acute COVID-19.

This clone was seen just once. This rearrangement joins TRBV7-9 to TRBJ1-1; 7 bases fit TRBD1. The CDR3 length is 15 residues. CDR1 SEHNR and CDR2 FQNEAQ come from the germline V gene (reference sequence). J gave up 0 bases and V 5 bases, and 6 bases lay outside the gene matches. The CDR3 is CASSRGGTVNTEAFF. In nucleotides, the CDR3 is TGTGCCAGCAGCCGAGGAGGGACAGTGAACACTGAAGCTTTCTTT.

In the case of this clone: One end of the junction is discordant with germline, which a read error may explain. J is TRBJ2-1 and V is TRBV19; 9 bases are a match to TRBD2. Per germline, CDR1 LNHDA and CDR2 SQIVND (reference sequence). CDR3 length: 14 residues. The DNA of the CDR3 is TGTGCCAGTAGTCCCGGACTAGCGTACAACGAGCAGTTCTTC. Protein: CASSPGLAYNEQFF.

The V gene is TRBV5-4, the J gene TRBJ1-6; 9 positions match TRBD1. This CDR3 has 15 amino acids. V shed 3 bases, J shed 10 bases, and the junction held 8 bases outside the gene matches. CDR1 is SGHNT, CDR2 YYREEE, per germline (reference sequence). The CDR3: CASSSTGTGISPLHF. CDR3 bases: TGTGCCAGCAGCTCTACCGGGACAGGGATCTCACCCCTCCACTTT.

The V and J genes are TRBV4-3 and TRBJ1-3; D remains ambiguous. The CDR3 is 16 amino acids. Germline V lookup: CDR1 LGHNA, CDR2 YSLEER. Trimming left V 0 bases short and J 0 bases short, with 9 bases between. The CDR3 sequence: CASSQDNFFSGNTIYF. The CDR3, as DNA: TGCGCCAGCAGCCAAGATAACTTTTTCTCTGGAAACACCATATATTTT.

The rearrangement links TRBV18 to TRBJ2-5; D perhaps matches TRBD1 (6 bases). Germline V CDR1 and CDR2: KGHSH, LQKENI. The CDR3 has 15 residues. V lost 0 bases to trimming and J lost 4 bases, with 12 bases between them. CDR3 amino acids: CASSPPSVGGETQYF. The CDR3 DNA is TGTGCCAGCTCACCACCTTCTGTAGGGGGAGAGACCCAGTACTTC. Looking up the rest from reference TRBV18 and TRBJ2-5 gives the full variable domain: NAGVMQNPRHLVRRRGQEARLRCSPMKGHSHVYWYRQLPEEGLKFMVYLQKENIIDESGMPKERFSAEFPKEGPSILRIQQVVRGDSAAYFCASSPPSVGGETQYFGPGTRLLVL.

CDR3 protein: CASSALERWNEQFF. CDR3 sequence (DNA): TGTGCCAGCAGTGCCCTTGAGAGGTGGAATGAGCAGTTCTTC. The chain recombines TRBV9 with TRBJ2-1; D gene unclear. With 5 bases removed from V and 7 bases from J, the gap between germline ends came to 16 bases. The germline gives CDR1 SGDLS, CDR2 YYNGEE. The CDR3 consists of 14 residues.

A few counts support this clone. Here the CDR3 DNA reads TGTGCCAGCAGCTTCGTAGCGGGGGGGCCCCGCAATGAGCAGTTCTTC. Protein product: CASSFVAGGPRNEQFF. The gene calls are TRBV7-9 and TRBJ2-1; TRBD2 matches 11 bases. The V segment lost 3 bases and the J segment 6 bases; nucleotides outside the gene matches: 7. This CDR3 has 16 residues. In germline, CDR1 is SEHNR, CDR2 FQNEAQ (reference sequence).

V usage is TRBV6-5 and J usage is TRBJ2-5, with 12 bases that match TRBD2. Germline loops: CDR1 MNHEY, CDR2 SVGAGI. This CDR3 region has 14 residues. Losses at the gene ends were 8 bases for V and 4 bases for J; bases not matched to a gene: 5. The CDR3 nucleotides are TGTGCCAGCTCTAGCGGGGGGGCCGCAGAGACCCAGTACTTC. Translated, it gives CASSSGGAAETQYF.

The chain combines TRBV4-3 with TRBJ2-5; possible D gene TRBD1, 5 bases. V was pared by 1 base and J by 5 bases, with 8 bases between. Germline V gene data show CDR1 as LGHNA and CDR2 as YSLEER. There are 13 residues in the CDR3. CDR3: CASSQGAGETQYF. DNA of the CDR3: TGCGCCAGCAGCCAAGGGGCAGGGGAGACCCAGTACTTC.

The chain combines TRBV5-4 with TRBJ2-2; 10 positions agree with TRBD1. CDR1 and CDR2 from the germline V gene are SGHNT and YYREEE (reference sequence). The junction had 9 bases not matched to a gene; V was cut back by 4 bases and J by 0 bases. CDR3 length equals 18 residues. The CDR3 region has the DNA TGTGCCAGCAGCCCCCCGGGACAGGGGACCGCGAACACCGGGGAGCTGTTTTTT. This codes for CASSPPGQGTANTGELFF.

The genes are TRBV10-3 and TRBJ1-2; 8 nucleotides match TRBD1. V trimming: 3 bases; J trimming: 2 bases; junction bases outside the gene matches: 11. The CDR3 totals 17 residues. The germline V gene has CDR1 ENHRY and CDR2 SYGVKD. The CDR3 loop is CAISEGQGATRNYGYTF. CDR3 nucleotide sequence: TGTGCCATCAGTGAAGGGCAGGGGGCGACTCGGAACTATGGCTACACCTTC.

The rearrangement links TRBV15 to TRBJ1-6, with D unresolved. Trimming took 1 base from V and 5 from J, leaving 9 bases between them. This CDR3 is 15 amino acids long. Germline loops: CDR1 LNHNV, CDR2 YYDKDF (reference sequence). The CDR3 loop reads CATSRVGLDNSPLHF. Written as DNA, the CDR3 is TGTGCCACCAGCAGAGTCGGTCTAGATAATTCACCCCTCCACTTT.

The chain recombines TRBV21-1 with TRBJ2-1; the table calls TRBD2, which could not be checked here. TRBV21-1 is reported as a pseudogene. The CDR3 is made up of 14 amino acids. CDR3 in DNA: TGTGCCAGCAGCAGAGACGGGGGGCGATCAACGCAGTTCTTC. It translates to CASSRDGGRSTQFF.

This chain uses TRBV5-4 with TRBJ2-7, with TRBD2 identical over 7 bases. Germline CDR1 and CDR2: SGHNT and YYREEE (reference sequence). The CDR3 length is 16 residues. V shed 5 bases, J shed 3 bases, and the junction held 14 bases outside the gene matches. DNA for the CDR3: TGTGCCAGCAGTGCGGGAGAGTCCAAGGGAAACTACGAGCAGTACTTC. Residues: CASSAGESKGNYEQYF.

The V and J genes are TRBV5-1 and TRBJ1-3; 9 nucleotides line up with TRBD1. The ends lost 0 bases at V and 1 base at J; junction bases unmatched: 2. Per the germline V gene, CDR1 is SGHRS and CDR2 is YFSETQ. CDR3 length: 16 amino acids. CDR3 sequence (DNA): TGCGCCAGCAGCTTGGGGACAGGGGCTTCTGGAAACACCATATATTTT. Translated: CASSLGTGASGNTIYF.

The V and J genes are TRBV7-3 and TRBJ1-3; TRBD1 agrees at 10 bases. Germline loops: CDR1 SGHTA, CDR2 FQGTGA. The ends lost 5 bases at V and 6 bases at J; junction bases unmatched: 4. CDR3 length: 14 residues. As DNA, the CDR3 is TGTGCCAGCAGCCTGACAGGGGGCGCAAACACCATATATTTT. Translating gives CASSLTGGANTIYF. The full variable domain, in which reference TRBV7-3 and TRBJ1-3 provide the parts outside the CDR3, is GAGVSQTPSNKVTEKGKYVELRCDPISGHTALYWYRQSLGQGPEFLIYFQGTGAADDSGLPNDRFFAVRPEGSVSTLKIQRTERGDSAVYLCASSLTGGANTIYFGEGSWLTVV.

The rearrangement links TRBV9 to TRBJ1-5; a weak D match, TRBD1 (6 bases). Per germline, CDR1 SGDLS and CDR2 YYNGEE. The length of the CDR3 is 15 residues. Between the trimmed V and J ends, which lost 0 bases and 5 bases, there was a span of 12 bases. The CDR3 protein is CASSVDGQLYQPQHF. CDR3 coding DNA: TGTGCCAGCAGCGTAGATGGACAGCTTTATCAGCCCCAGCATTTT.